The 17 T cell receptor beta chains presented below share a single source sample, sequenced in a study of T cell responses to AZD1222 COVID-19 vaccine (dated by TCRdb to 2020 to 2023). Read against the paper, the sample's time point label means: baseline before first vaccination. The receptor library was made with the immunoSEQ multiplex PCR assay. Sourced from immuneACCESS, this table was stored by TCRdb with only in-frame sequences that have V and J called. A share of the clones is absent; for the studies checked, an unresolved V gene accounts for under half, and the remainder has no known explanation. This sample holds 97,000 or so clones; less than 90% were observed only once. The top ten hold more than 15% of the sample. Here the sequenced sample was peripheral blood, taken on day 0 of AZD1222 vaccination. These receptors were obtained from an adult in good health.

The chain carries TRBV15 and TRBJ2-1; 10 bases align to TRBD2. This CDR3 spans 15 amino acids. Trimming at V came to 5 bases and at J to 7 bases, leaving 8 bases not matched to a gene. CDR1 LNHNV and CDR2 YYDKDF come from the germline V gene (reference sequence). The DNA of the CDR3 is TGTGCCACCAGCCTCACTAGCGGGAATGTTAATGAGCAGTTCTTC. Translating gives CATSLTSGNVNEQFF.

The rearrangement links TRBV6-5 to TRBJ1-2; D remains unclear. CDR3 length: 16 amino acids. V was pared by 0 bases and J by 5 bases, with 16 bases between. Germline assignment: CDR1 MNHEY and CDR2 SVGAGI. The CDR3 reads CASSYSTARSEYGYTF. The CDR3, as DNA: TGTGCCAGCAGTTACTCGACGGCCCGGTCGGAGTATGGCTACACCTTC.

The chain recombines TRBV9 with TRBJ1-2; D might be TRBD1 (5 bases). The V gene lost 0 bases and the J gene lost 4 bases, with 16 bases spanning the gap. CDR3 size: 16 residues. Germline V gives CDR1 SGDLS, CDR2 YYNGEE. The CDR3 is CASSVDGQGRPYGYTF. The CDR3 DNA reads as TGTGCCAGCAGCGTAGACGGTCAGGGAAGACCCTATGGCTACACCTTC. Combining the CDR3 with reference TRBV9 and TRBJ1-2 gives the whole variable domain DSGVTQTPKHLITATGQRVTLRCSPRSGDLSVYWYQQSLDQGLQFLIQYYNGEERAKGNILERFSAQQFPDLHSELNLSSLELGDSALYFCASSVDGQGRPYGYTFGSGTRLTVV.

This clone has just a few counts. J is TRBJ2-1 and V is TRBV11-3; 7 nucleotides line up with TRBD2. The CDR3 totals 15 residues. The germline CDR1 and CDR2 sequences are SGHNT and YENEEA. V dropped 5 bases and J dropped 4; count of bases not matched to a gene: 8. For the CDR3, the DNA is TGTGCCAGCAGCCTCGGCGGGGGTGGGTACAATGAGCAGTTCTTC. Its protein is CASSLGGGGYNEQFF.

CDR3 nucleotides: TGTGCCAGCAGCTTGGACAGGGGTCAGTGGACTGAAGCTTTCTTT. Translated, it gives CASSLDRGQWTEAFF. The rearrangement links TRBV5-5 to TRBJ1-1; 7 bases agree with TRBD1. This CDR3 has 15 amino acids. The V gene's germline CDR1 is SGHKS and CDR2 YYEKEE (reference sequence). The V and J ends lost 0 bases and 5 bases, in that order; junction bases with no gene match: 7.

The chain employs TRBV18 and TRBJ1-2; D is unclear. The V gene lost 6 bases and the J gene lost 3 bases, with 14 bases spanning the gap. The CDR3 runs 14 residues. The germline gives CDR1 KGHSH, CDR2 LQKENI. DNA of the CDR3: TGTGCCAGCTCCAGAGACTCGCCGGACTATGGCTACACCTTC. As protein: CASSRDSPDYGYTF.

The V and J genes are TRBV5-1 and TRBJ2-5; 10 bases line up with TRBD2. The ends lost 0 bases at V and 4 bases at J; junction bases unmatched: 6. The CDR3 totals 16 residues. In germline, CDR1 is SGHRS, CDR2 YFSETQ. The CDR3 loop is CASSLAPAGGGETQYF. In DNA form, the CDR3 reads TGCGCCAGCAGCTTGGCCCCAGCGGGAGGGGGAGAGACCCAGTACTTC.

V and J are TRBV4-3 and TRBJ2-7; 7 bases are shared with TRBD1. The CDR3 covers 13 residues. V dropped 3 bases and J dropped 4; count of bases not matched to a gene: 3. Germline-derived CDR1 and CDR2 are LGHNA and YSLEER. The CDR3 DNA reads TGCGCCAGCAGCCAGCAACAGGGGTACGAGCAGTACTTC. Its translation: CASSQQQGYEQYF.

The chain has TRBV5-4 and TRBJ1-6; the D is unclear. This CDR3 region has 16 residues. Germline assignment: CDR1 SGHNT and CDR2 YYREEE (reference sequence). The V gene lost 1 base and the J gene lost 0 bases, with 8 bases spanning the gap. CDR3 nucleotides: TGTGCCAGCAGCTTGAGTCAGAGCTCCTATAATTCACCCCTCCACTTT. Protein sequence: CASSLSQSSYNSPLHF.

The V gene is TRBV28, the J gene TRBJ2-2; TRBD1 aligns across 8 bases. Germline lookup yields CDR1 MDHEN and CDR2 SYDVKM. The CDR3 length is 13 residues. V lost 6 bases, J lost 7 bases, and 4 bases stayed unmatched. The CDR3 reads CASRETGVGELFF. DNA of the CDR3: TGTGCCAGCAGAGAGACAGGGGTCGGGGAGCTGTTTTTT.

The chain uses TRBV24-1 and TRBJ1-6; D remains unclear. The CDR3 contains 16 residues. Trimming took off 7 bases at V and 7 bases at J, with 19 bases between the two ends. Germline V gene sequence: CDR1 KGHDR, CDR2 SFDVKD. This chain's CDR3 is CATSSPREGRNSPLHF. The CDR3 DNA sequence: TGTGCCACCAGCAGTCCACGGGAGGGTCGGAATTCACCCCTCCACTTT.

The CDR3 protein is CASSIFASGVYEQYF. The DNA for the CDR3 is TGTGCCAGTAGTATTTTTGCGTCGGGGGTCTACGAGCAGTACTTC. This chain links TRBV19 with TRBJ2-7; perhaps TRBD2 as D (6 bases). The CDR3 loop spans 15 amino acids. Germline CDR1 LNHDA, CDR2 SQIVND (reference sequence). The V end lost 3 bases, the J end lost 3 bases, and 15 bases lay between the germline ends. Drawing the rest from reference TRBV19 and TRBJ2-7, the complete variable domain is DGGITQSPKYLFRKEGQNVTLSCEQNLNHDAMYWYRQDPGQGLRLIYYSQIVNDFQKGDIAEGYSVSREKKESFPLTVTSAQKNPTAFYLCASSIFASGVYEQYFGPGTRLTVT.

V gene TRBV27 combines with J gene TRBJ1-6, with D unresolved. Germline V lookup: CDR1 MNHEY, CDR2 SMNVEV (reference sequence). Trimming removed 4 bases from V and 7 bases from J, with 17 bases in between. The CDR3 loop spans 16 amino acids. Here the CDR3 DNA reads TGTGCCAGCAGTTCCACTATGGCAGTTGGGAATTCACCCCTCCACTTT. It translates to CASSSTMAVGNSPLHF.

To note about this clone: Other nucleotide sequences in the sample specify the same CDR3. The chain couples TRBV18 to TRBJ1-2; D remains unclear. CDR1 is KGHSH and CDR2 is LQKENI in the germline V gene. The CDR3 totals 11 residues. The V end was cut by 2 bases, the J end by 6 bases, with 4 bases between. The CDR3 is CASSPGDGYTF. In nucleotides, the CDR3 is TGTGCCAGCTCACCAGGGGATGGCTACACCTTC.

This clone was counted between two and nine times. V gene TRBV11-2 combines with J gene TRBJ2-3; D is unresolved. This CDR3 region has 14 residues. Per germline, CDR1 SGHAT and CDR2 FQNNGV. V was trimmed by 5 bases and J by 0 bases, leaving 9 bases between them. In nucleotides, the CDR3 is TGTGCCAGCAGCCGCCTAGGTAGCACAGATACGCAGTATTTT. It codes for CASSRLGSTDTQYF.

The V gene is TRBV7-2, the J gene TRBJ2-3; TRBD2 matches 7 bases. The CDR3 consists of 16 residues. Germline V gene sequence: CDR1 SGHTA, CDR2 FQGNSA. The ends lost 5 bases at V and 2 bases at J; junction bases unmatched: 10. The CDR3 DNA reads TGTGCCAGCAGCCCCACCAGCGGGACTTTCACAGATACGCAGTATTTT. This sequence encodes CASSPTSGTFTDTQYF.

The J gene is TRBJ2-7, the V gene TRBV27; no reliable D call. The germline CDR1 and CDR2 sequences are MNHEY and SMNVEV (reference sequence). V was pared by 2 bases and J by 5 bases, with 1 base between. The CDR3 has 10 residues. CDR3 loop: CASSLNEQYF. The CDR3 bases are TGTGCCAGCAGTTTAAACGAGCAGTACTTC.